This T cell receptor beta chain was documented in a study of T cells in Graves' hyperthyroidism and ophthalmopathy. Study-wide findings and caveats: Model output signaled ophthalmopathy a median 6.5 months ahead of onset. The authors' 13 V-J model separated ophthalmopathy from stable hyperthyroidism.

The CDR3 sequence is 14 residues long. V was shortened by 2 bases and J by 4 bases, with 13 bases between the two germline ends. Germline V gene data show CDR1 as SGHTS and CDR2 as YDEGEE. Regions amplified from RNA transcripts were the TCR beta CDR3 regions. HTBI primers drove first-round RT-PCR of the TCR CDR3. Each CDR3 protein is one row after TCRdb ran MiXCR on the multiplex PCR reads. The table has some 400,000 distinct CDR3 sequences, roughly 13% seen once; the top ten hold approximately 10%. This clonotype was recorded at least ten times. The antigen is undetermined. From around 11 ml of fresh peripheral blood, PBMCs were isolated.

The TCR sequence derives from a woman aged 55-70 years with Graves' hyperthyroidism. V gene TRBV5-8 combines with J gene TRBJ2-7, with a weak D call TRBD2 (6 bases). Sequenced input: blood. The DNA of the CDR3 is TGTGCCAGCAGCTTCGGGACTCATCATTACGAGCAGTACTTC. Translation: CASSFGTHHYEQYF.